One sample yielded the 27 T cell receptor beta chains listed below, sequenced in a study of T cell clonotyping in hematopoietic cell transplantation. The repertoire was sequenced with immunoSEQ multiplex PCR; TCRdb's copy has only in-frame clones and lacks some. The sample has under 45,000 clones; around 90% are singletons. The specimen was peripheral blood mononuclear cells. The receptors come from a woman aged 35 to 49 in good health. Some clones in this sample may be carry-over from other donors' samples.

The CDR3 loop reads CASSSGWRDGNTIYF. DNA of the CDR3: TGTGCCAGCAGTTCCGGGTGGAGGGATGGAAACACCATATATTTT. The rearrangement joins TRBV28 to TRBJ1-3; D gene ambiguous. The CDR3 runs 15 residues. The ends were cut back, 4 bases at V and 3 bases at J, with 13 bases in the middle. Germline-derived CDR1 and CDR2 are MDHEN and SYDVKM.

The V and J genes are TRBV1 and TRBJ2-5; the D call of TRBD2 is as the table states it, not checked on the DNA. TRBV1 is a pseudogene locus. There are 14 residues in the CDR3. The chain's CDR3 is CTSALAGGIETQYF. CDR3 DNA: TGCACCAGCGCACTAGCGGGAGGAATAGAGACCCAGTACTTC.

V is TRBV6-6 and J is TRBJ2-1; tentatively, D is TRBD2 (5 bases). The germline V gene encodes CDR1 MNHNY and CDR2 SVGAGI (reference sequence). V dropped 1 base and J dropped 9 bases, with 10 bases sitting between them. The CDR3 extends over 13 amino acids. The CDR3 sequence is CASSYFQEGEQFF. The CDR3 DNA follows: TGTGCCAGCAGTTACTTCCAAGAGGGTGAGCAGTTCTTC.

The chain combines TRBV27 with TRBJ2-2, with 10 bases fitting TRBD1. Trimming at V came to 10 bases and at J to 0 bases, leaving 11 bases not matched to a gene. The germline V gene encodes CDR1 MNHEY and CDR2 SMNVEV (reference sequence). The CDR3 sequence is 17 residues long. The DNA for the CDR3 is TGTGCCACTATCGAACGGGGGACAGGGGCGAACACCGGGGAGCTGTTTTTT. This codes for CATIERGTGANTGELFF.

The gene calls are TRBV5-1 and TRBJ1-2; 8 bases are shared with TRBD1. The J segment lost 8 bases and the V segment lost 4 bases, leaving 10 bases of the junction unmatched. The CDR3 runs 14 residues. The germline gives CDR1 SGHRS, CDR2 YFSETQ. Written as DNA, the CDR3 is TGCGCCAGCAGCCCGGGACAGGCCCCGGGGGGCTACACCTTC. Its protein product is CASSPGQAPGGYTF. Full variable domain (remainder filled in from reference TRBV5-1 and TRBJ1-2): KAGVTQTPRYLIKTRGQQVTLSCSPISGHRSVSWYQQTPGQGLQFLFEYFSETQRNKGNFPGRFSGRQFSNSRSEMNVSTLELGDSALYLCASSPGQAPGGYTFGSGTRLTVV.

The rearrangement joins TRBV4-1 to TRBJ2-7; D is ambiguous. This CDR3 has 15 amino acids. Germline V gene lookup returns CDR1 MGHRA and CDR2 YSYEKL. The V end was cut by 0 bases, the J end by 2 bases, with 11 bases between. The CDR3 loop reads CASSQDPGWAYEQYF. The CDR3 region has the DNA TGCGCCAGCAGCCAAGATCCCGGCTGGGCCTACGAGCAGTACTTC.

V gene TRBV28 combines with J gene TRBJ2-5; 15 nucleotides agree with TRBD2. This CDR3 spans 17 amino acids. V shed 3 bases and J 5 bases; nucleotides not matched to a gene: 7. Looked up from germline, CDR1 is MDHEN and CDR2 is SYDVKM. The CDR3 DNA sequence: TGTGCCAGCAGTTTGGGGGGACTAGCGGGAGGAAGGGAGACCCAGTACTTC. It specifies CASSLGGLAGGRETQYF.

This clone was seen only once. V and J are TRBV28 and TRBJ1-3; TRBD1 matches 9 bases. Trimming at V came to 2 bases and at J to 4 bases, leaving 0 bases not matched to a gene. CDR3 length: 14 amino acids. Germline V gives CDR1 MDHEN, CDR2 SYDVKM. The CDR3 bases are TGTGCCAGCAGTTTAGGGACAGGGGGAAACACCATATATTTT. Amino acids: CASSLGTGGNTIYF.

The CDR3 coding sequence is TGCGCCAGCAGCCCGGGACCCTACGAGCAGTACTTC. It specifies CASSPGPYEQYF. The chain is built from TRBV4-1 and TRBJ2-7; TRBD1 or TRBD2 may be the D gene (5 bases each). The CDR3 is 12 amino acids. The germline V gene encodes CDR1 MGHRA and CDR2 YSYEKL. V was pared by 4 bases and J by 2 bases, with 6 bases between.

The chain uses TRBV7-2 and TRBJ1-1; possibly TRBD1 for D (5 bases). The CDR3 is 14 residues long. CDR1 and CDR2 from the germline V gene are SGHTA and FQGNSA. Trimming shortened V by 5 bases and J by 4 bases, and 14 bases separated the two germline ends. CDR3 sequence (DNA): TGTGCCAGCAGCCGCGAGGCGGGGGGCACTGAAGCTTTCTTT. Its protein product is CASSREAGGTEAFF.

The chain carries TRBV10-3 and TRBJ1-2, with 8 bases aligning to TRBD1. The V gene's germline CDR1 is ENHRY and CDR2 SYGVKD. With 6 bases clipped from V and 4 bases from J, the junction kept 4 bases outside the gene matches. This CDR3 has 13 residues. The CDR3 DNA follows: TGTGCCATCAGCCAAACAGGGGGCTATGGCTACACCTTC. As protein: CAISQTGGYGYTF.

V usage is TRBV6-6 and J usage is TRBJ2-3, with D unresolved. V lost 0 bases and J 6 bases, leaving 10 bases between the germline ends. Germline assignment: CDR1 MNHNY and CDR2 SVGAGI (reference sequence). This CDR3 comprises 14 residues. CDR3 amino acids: CASSYSIPADTQYF. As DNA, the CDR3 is TGTGCCAGCAGTTACTCGATCCCAGCGGATACGCAGTATTTT.

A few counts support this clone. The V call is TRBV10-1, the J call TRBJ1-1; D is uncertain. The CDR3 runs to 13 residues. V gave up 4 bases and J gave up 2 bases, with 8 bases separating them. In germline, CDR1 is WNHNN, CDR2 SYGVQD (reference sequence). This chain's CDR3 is CASSARTNTEAFF. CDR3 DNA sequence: TGCGCCAGCAGTGCCCGAACCAACACTGAAGCTTTCTTT.

CDR3 nucleotide sequence: TGCGCCAGCAGCCAGACTCTCACTAGCGGTTACGAGCAGTACTTC. This codes for CASSQTLTSGYEQYF. The chain is built from TRBV4-1 and TRBJ2-7, with 8 nucleotides matching TRBD2. The CDR3 spans 15 residues. Per germline, CDR1 MGHRA and CDR2 YSYEKL. The V gene end was trimmed by 3 bases and the J gene end by 4 bases; junction bases not matched to a gene: 8.

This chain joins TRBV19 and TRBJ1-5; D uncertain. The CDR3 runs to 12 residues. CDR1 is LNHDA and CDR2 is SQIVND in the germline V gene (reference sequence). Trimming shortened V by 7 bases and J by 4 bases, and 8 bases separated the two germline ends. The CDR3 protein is CASNLLNQPQHF. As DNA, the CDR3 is TGTGCCAGTAATCTGTTAAATCAGCCCCAGCATTTT.

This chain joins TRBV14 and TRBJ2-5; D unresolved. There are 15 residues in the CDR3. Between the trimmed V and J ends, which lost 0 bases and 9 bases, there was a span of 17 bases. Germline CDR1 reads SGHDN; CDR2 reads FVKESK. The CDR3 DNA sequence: TGTGCCAGCAGCCAAGATCTCCCGGGTTTGGTGGCCCAGTACTTC. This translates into CASSQDLPGLVAQYF.

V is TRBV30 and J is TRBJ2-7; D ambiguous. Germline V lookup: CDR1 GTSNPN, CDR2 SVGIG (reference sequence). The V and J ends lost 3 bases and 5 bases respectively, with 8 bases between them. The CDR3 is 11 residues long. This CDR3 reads CAWRRGHEQYF. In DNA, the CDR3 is TGTGCCTGGAGGCGAGGCCACGAGCAGTACTTC.

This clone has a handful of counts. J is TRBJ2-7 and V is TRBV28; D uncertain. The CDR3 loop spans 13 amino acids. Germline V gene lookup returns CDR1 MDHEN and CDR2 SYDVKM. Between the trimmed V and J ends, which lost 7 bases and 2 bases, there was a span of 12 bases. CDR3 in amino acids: CASKRSDPYEQYF. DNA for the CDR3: TGTGCCAGCAAGAGAAGCGACCCCTACGAGCAGTACTTC.

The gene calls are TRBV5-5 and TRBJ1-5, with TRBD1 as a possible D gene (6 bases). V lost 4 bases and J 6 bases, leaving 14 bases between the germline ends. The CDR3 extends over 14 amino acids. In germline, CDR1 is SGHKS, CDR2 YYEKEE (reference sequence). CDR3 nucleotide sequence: TGTGCCAGCAGCACAGGGATGGGAGGTCAGCCCCAGCATTTT. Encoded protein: CASSTGMGGQPQHF.

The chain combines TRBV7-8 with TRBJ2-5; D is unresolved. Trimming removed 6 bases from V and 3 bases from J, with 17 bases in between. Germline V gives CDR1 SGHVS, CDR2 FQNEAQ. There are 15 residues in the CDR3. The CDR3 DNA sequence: TGTGCCAGCAGTGGTAAGCGTGAGATCGAAGAGACCCAGTACTTC. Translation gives CASSGKREIEETQYF.

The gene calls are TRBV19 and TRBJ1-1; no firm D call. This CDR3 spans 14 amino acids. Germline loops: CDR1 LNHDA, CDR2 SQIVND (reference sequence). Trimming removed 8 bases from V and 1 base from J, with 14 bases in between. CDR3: CASSNRRGNTEAFF. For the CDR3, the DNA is TGTGCCAGTTCCAATAGGCGGGGGAACACTGAAGCTTTCTTT. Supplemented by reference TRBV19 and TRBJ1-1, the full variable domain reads DGGITQSPKYLFRKEGQNVTLSCEQNLNHDAMYWYRQDPGQGLRLIYYSQIVNDFQKGDIAEGYSVSREKKESFPLTVTSAQKNPTAFYLCASSNRRGNTEAFFGQGTRLTVV.

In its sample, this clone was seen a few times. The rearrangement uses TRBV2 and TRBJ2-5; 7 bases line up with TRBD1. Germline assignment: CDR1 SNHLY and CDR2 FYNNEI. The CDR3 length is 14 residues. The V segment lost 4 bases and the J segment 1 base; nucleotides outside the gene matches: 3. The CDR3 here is CASSADRVQETQYF. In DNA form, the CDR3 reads TGTGCCAGCAGTGCTGACAGGGTCCAAGAGACCCAGTACTTC.

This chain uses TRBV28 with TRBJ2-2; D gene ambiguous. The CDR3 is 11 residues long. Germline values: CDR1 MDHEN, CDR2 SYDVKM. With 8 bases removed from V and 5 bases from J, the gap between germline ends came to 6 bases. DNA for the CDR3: TGTGCCAGCGGTCGGACCGGGGAGCTGTTTTTT. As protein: CASGRTGELFF.

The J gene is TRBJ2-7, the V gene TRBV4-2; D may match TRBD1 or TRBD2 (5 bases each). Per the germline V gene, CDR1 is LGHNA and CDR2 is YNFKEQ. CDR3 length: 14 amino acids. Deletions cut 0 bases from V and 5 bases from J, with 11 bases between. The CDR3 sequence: CASSQEGTFNEQYF. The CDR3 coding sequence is TGTGCCAGCAGCCAAGAAGGGACGTTCAACGAGCAGTACTTC.

Here the CDR3 reads CASSLQGLEGYTF. The CDR3 nucleotides are TGCGCCAGCAGCCTTCAGGGGTTAGAGGGCTACACCTTC. The chain employs TRBV5-1 and TRBJ1-2; possibly TRBD1 for D (6 bases). The CDR3 contains 13 residues. CDR1 SGHRS and CDR2 YFSETQ come from the germline V gene. Trimming removed 4 bases at V and 8 bases at J, with 15 bases between.

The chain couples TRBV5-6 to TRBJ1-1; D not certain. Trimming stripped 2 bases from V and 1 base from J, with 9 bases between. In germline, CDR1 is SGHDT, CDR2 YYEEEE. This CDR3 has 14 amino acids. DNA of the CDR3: TGTGCCAGCAGCTTCGGGCGGGAGAACACTGAAGCTTTCTTT. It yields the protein CASSFGRENTEAFF.

CDR3: CASSFGSNYEQYF. Written as DNA, the CDR3 is TGTGCCAGCAGTTTTGGGTCGAACTACGAGCAGTACTTC. V usage is TRBV28 and J usage is TRBJ2-7; D is unresolved. The germline V and J ends were trimmed by 3 bases and 3 bases, with 9 bases remaining between them. The CDR3 contains 13 residues. CDR1 is MDHEN, CDR2 SYDVKM, per germline.